This T cell receptor (beta chain) originates from a study of beta chain features in type 1 diabetes. This clone was counted between two and nine times. Its antigen remains unidentified. The germline gives CDR1 SQVTM, CDR2 ANQGSEA. This CDR3 spans 13 amino acids. Study conclusions and caveats: Whatever favoring of shorter templates PCR might show would apply equally to patients and controls. Moderately but significantly shorter TCRB CDR3s were found in Type 1 diabetes patients in all four CD4+ subsets. VDJ junctions from patients with type 1 diabetes contained fewer insertions and more deletions.

What was sequenced were expressed TCRB transcripts, since all of the isolated RNA had been reverse transcribed. Each sample of naive, central memory or regulatory T cells had, on average, about 3.57 million reads. The repertoire was sequenced with immunoSEQ multiplex PCR; TCRdb's copy has only in-frame clones and lacks some. This sample has about 660,000 clones, with over 12% found just once. This clonotype was sampled from a man aged 18-30 years with type 1 diabetes. The genes are TRBV29-1 and TRBJ2-5, with D maybe TRBD2 (6 bases). The end of the DNA fits TRBJ2-7 better, so the J call may be wrong. The sample consisted of naive CD4+ T cells from blood. CDR3 amino acids: CSVASRDLVEQYF. CDR3 sequence (DNA): TGCAGCGTTGCCTCGCGGGATCTCGTCGAGCAGTACTTC.